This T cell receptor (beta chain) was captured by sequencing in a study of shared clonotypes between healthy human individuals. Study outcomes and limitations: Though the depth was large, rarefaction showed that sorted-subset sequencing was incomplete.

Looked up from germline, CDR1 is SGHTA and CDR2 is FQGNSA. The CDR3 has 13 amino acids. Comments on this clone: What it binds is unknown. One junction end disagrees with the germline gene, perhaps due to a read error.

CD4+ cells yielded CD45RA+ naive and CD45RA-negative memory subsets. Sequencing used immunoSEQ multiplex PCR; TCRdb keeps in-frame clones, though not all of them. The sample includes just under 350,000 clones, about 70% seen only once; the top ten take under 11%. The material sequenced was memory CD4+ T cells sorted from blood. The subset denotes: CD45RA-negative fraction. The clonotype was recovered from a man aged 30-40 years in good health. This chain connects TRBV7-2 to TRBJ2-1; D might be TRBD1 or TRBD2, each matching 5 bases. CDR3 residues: CASSLVAGTAGLF. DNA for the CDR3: TGTGCCAGCAGCCTCGTTGCCGGGACCGCAGGGCTCTTC.